This is a list of T cell receptor beta chains from one sample in a study of blood T cell repertoires in COVID-19. Measured with immunoSEQ multiplex PCR; TCRdb has only the in-frame clones, and not every one. Of fewer than 300,000 clones in the sample, around nine tenths were seen once. Material: peripheral blood. The source is a man between 35 and 55 years old who had recovered from COVID-19. Both conserved end residues are part of each CDR3. D genes are given only for firm matches. Clone size appears in some rows only: once, few, many, or a class for an expanded clone.

>TRBV5-4|14|.|TRBJ2-3|TRBD2
TGTGCCAGCAGCCTAGCGGGGGCCGGAGATACGCAGTATTTT
CASSLAGAGDTQYF
>TRBV27|13|.|TRBJ2-1|.
TGTGCCAGCATAGCGGCCACCTACAATGAGCAGTTCTTC
CASIAATYNEQFF
>TRBV29-1|14|.|TRBJ2-6|.
TGCAGCGTTGACAGTCCCTCTGGGGCCAACGTCCTGACTTTC
CSVDSPSGANVLTF
>TRBV2|12|.|TRBJ2-7|TRBD1
TGTGCCACCTCGGGACAGGGGTACGAGCAGTACTTC
CATSGQGYEQYF
>TRBV3-1/TRBV3-2|15|.|TRBJ1-4|.
TGTGCCAGCAGCCAAGACGGTGCAACTAATGAAAAACTGTTTTTT
CASSQDGATNEKLFF
>TRBV11-2|15|.|TRBJ1-1|.
TGTGCCAGCAGCTTAGTTCGGGGGAAGAACACTGAAGCTTTCTTT
CASSLVRGKNTEAFF
>TRBV5-6|14|.|TRBJ2-5|TRBD2
TGTGCCAGCAGGGGGACTAGCGTTCAAGAGACCCAGTACTTC
CASRGTSVQETQYF
>TRBV19|16|.|TRBJ2-7|TRBD2
TGTGCCAGTAGTATGGGTGGAGGACTAGCGGGCTACGAGCAGTACTTC
CASSMGGGLAGYEQYF
>TRBV4-3|16|.|TRBJ2-1|TRBD2
TGCGCCAGCAGCCACTCACTAGCGGGGGCCTACAATGAGCAGTTCTTC
CASSHSLAGAYNEQFF
>TRBV7-6|15|.|TRBJ2-1|TRBD1
TGTGCCAGCAGCCGTTCCGGGACAGATTACAATGAGCAGTTCTTC
CASSRSGTDYNEQFF
>TRBV11-3|12|.|TRBJ2-7|.
TGTGCCAGCAGCCTACATGACGGGGAGCAGTACTTC
CASSLHDGEQYF
>TRBV9|15|.|TRBJ2-1|.
TGTGCCAGCAGCGTAGGACAGGGGCCGGGGGGTGAGCAGTTCTTC
CASSVGQGPGGEQFF
>TRBV5-1|14|.|TRBJ2-1|TRBD1
TGCGCCAGTTCCGGGACAGATTTCTACAATGAGCAGTTCTTC
CASSGTDFYNEQFF
>TRBV28|15|.|TRBJ2-7|TRBD1
TGTGCCAGCAGTTTATGGGGACAGCCCCCCTACGAGCAGTACTTC
CASSLWGQPPYEQYF
>TRBV5-1|18|.|TRBJ1-1|.
TGCGCCAGCAGCTTGAGGGGTTATCGACAGGAGGCGGTCACTGAAGCTTTCTTT
CASSLRGYRQEAVTEAFF
>TRBV7-2|16|.|TRBJ2-2|TRBD2
TGTGCCAGCAGCCCGAGACTAGCGGGGAACACCGGGGAGCTGTTTTTT
CASSPRLAGNTGELFF
>TRBV30|14|once|TRBJ2-3|.
TGTGCCTGGAGGGGCGTAAGTAGCACAGATACGCAGTATTTT
CAWRGVSSTDTQYF
>TRBV7-8|16|.|TRBJ2-7|TRBD2
TGTGCCAGCAGCTTAGCACAGCGGGAGGTATCACACGAGCAGTACTTC
CASSLAQREVSHEQYF
>TRBV7-9|15|.|TRBJ1-2|.
TGTGCCAGCAGCTTAGCCGGGGGACCCCTATATGGCTACACCTTC
CASSLAGGPLYGYTF
>TRBV2|14|.|TRBJ2-7|TRBD1
TGTGCCAGCAGTGCGGGACAGCTAGTCTACGAGCAGTACTTC
CASSAGQLVYEQYF
>TRBV30|13|.|TRBJ1-1|.
TGTGCCTGGTGTCTCAGTCGGAACACTGAAGCTTTCTTT
CAWCLSRNTEAFF
>TRBV24-1|18|.|TRBJ1-2|.
TGTGCCACCAGTGACCCCCCGTCAGGAGGGTTGGCTAACTATGGCTACACCTTC
CATSDPPSGGLANYGYTF
>TRBV5-1|14|.|TRBJ2-5|TRBD2
TGCGCCAGCAGCCGTAGCGGGGAGCAAGAGACCCAGTACTTC
CASSRSGEQETQYF
>TRBV19|12|once|TRBJ2-1|.
TGTGCCAGTAGTATAGATTATCGTGAGCAGTTCTTC
CASSIDYREQFF
>TRBV2|11|once|TRBJ2-3|.
TGTGCCAGCAGGGAGGTAGATACGCAGTATTTT
CASREVDTQYF
>TRBV29-1|13|.|TRBJ2-2|.
TGCAGCGCCAAGGCGGGGGCTTCAGGGGAGCTGTTTTTT
CSAKAGASGELFF
>TRBV5-1|16|.|TRBJ2-2|TRBD2
TGCGCCAGCAGTCGACTAGCGGGAAGAGGCACCGGGGAGCTGTTTTTT
CASSRLAGRGTGELFF
>TRBV24-1|14|.|TRBJ2-1|TRBD1
TGTGCCACCAGTGACCCCCGGGACAGCAATGAGCAGTTCTTC
CATSDPRDSNEQFF
>TRBV6-1|15|.|TRBJ2-7|.
TGTGCCAGCAGTGAACTCGACAGGCCCTCCTACGAGCAGTACTTC
CASSELDRPSYEQYF
>TRBV10-2|14|few|TRBJ2-7|.
TGCGCCAGCAGTGAGTCGCGAGGGCGCCACGAGCAGTACTTC
CASSESRGRHEQYF
>TRBV2|13|.|TRBJ2-3|TRBD2
TGTGCCAGCAGAGAGACTAGCCTCCTTACGCAGTATTTT
CASRETSLLTQYF
>TRBV27|15|.|TRBJ2-7|TRBD2
TGTGCCAGCAGTTTATTGGGACTAAGCTCCTACGAGCAGTACTTC
CASSLLGLSSYEQYF
>TRBV6-5|13|.|TRBJ1-2|.
TGTGCCAGCAGTTACGGCGGAACGGATGGCTACACCTTC
CASSYGGTDGYTF
>TRBV9|15|.|TRBJ2-3|TRBD2
TGTGCCAGCAGCGTAGTAGATAGCGGGCCAGATACGCAGTATTTT
CASSVVDSGPDTQYF
>TRBV27|15|once|TRBJ2-5|TRBD2
TGTGCCAGCAGTTTAGGTAGCGGGAGGCCGGCGACCCAGTACTTC
CASSLGSGRPATQYF
>TRBV5-5|14|few|TRBJ2-3|.
TGTGCCAGCAGCATATCCACCAGGGCAGATACGCAGTATTTT
CASSISTRADTQYF
>TRBV2|15|.|TRBJ1-2|TRBD1
TGTGCCAGCAGTTTAGGACAGGGAGCTAACTATGGCTACACCTTC
CASSLGQGANYGYTF
>TRBV4-1|15|.|TRBJ2-2|TRBD2
TGCGCCAGCAGCCAATCACGGGAGGGCCTCCGGGAGCTGTTTTTT
CASSQSREGLRELFF
>TRBV5-5|17|once|TRBJ2-2|.
TGTGCCAGCAGCTTGAGGGCGGGGCCGACGAACACCGGGGAGCTGTTTTTT
CASSLRAGPTNTGELFF
>TRBV6-5|15|few|TRBJ2-3|TRBD1
TGTGCCAGCAGCCGAGGGGGCTTCTCAACAGATACGCAGTATTTT
CASSRGGFSTDTQYF
>TRBV12-5|15|.|TRBJ2-2|.
TGTGCTAGTGGTTTGGGACAGCTGAACACCGGGGAGCTGTTTTTT
CASGLGQLNTGELFF
>TRBV7-6|16|.|TRBJ2-1|TRBD2
TGTGCCAGCAGCTTAGTAGCGGGAGGGTCCGGGGGTGAGCAGTTCTTC
CASSLVAGGSGGEQFF
>TRBV5-4|14|.|TRBJ2-7|TRBD1
TGTGCCAGCAGCGGCACAGGGGGCCCCTACGAGCAGTACTTC
CASSGTGGPYEQYF
>TRBV6-6|16|.|TRBJ2-1|TRBD2
TGTGCCAGCAGTCTTAGGGAGGGAAGCTCCTACAATGAGCAGTTCTTC
CASSLREGSSYNEQFF
>TRBV27|14|once|TRBJ2-5|TRBD1
TGTGCCAGCAGTGACGGGACAGGGGTTTTGGACCAGTACTTC
CASSDGTGVLDQYF
>TRBV5-1|14|.|TRBJ1-1|.
TGCGCCAGCAGCCCCGTTATAGTAGCAACTGAAGCTTTCTTT
CASSPVIVATEAFF
>TRBV7-2|15|.|TRBJ1-2|TRBD1
TGTGCCAGCAGTCGTTTCAGGGGGAGTGTAGATGGCTACACCTTC
CASSRFRGSVDGYTF
>TRBV9|15|.|TRBJ2-7|TRBD1
TGTGCCAGCAGCGTAGGACAGGGCCCTTGGAGCGAGCAGTACTTC
CASSVGQGPWSEQYF
>TRBV21-1|17|.|TRBJ1-1|.
TGTGCCAGCAGCACCCCCGCGGAGGGAGGGTCGAGGACTGAAGCTTTCTTT
CASSTPAEGGSRTEAFF
>TRBV2|17|.|TRBJ2-1|TRBD1
TGTGCCAGCAGTGAGCTCCAGGGCAGGGGGCTTGGGAATGAGCAGTTCTTC
CASSELQGRGLGNEQFF
>TRBV12-3/TRBV12-4|12|.|TRBJ1-1|.
TGTGCCAGCAGTAGTAGGGGAAGAAAAGCTTTCTTT
CASSSRGRKAFF
>TRBV28|15|.|TRBJ2-4|.
TGTGCCAGCAGCCCCGCCGTAAACTCCAAAAACATTCAGTACTTC
CASSPAVNSKNIQYF